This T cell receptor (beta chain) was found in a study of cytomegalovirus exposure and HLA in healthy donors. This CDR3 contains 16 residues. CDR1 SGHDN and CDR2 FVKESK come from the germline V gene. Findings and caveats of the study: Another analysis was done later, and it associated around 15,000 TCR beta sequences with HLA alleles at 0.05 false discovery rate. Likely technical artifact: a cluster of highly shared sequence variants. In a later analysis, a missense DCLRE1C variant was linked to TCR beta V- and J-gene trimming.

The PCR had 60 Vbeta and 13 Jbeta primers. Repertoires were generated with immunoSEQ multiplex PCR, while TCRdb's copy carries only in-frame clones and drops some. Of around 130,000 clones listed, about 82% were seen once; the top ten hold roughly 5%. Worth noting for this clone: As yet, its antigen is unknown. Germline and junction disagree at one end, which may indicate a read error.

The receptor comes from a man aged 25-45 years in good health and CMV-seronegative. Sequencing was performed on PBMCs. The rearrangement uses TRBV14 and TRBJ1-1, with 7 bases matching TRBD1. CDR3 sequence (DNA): TGTGCCAGCAACCAATGGGCGGGACAGCCGAGGACTGAAGCTTTCTTT. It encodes CASNQWAGQPRTEAFF.